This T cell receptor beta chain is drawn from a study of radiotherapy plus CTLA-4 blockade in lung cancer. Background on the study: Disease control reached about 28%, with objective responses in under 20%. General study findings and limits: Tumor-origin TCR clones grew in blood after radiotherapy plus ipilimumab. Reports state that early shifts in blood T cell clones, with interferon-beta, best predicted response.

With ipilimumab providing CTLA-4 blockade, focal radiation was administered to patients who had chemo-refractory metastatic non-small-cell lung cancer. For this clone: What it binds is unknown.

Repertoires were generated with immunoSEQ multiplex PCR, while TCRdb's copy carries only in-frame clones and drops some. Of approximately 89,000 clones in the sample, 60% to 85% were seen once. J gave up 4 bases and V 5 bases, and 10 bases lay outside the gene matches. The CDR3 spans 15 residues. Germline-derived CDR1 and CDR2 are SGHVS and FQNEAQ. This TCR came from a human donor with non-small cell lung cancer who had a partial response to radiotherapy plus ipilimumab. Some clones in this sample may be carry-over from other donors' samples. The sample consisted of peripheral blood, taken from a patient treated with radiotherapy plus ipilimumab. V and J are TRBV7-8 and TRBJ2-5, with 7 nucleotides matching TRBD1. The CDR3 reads CASSEFDRERETQYF. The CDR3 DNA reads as TGTGCCAGCAGCGAATTCGACAGGGAACGAGAGACCCAGTACTTC.